The 16 T cell receptor beta chains in this list originate from one sample, sequenced in a study of T cells in Graves' hyperthyroidism and ophthalmopathy. Amplification of TCR beta CDR3 regions used RNA as the template. HTBI primers were employed in a first-round RT-PCR of the TCR CDR3. TCRdb re-derived calls from the multiplex PCR reads in MiXCR, one entry per CDR3 protein. Of over 700,000 distinct CDR3 sequences detected, roughly 40% appear once; the ten largest clones hold approximately 8.7%. Material for sequencing was blood. These receptor sequences come from a young man with Graves' hyperthyroidism.

This clonotype has more than one count but fewer than ten. This rearrangement joins TRBV12-3 or TRBV12-4 to TRBJ2-7, with 7 bases aligning to TRBD1. V trimming: 5 bases; J trimming: 2 bases; junction bases outside the gene matches: 3. The CDR3 totals 13 residues. DNA for the CDR3: TGTGCCAGCAGTGGGACAGTCCCCTACGAGCAGTACTTC. As protein: CASSGTVPYEQYF.

In its sample, this clonotype was seen a few times. The V gene is TRBV9, the J gene TRBJ2-7, with D maybe TRBD2 (5 bases). Germline V gives CDR1 SGDLS, CDR2 YYNGEE. Deletions cut 0 bases from V and 3 bases from J, with 13 bases between. CDR3 length equals 15 residues. CDR3 in DNA: TGTGCCAGCAGCGTAGAGCTAGCTCCTAGCTACGAGCAGTACTTC. Its protein product is CASSVELAPSYEQYF.

The chain employs TRBV7-8 and TRBJ2-7; D is possibly TRBD1 (5 bases). Per germline, CDR1 SGHVS and CDR2 FQNEAQ. The V end was cut by 0 bases, the J end by 0 bases, with 12 bases between. The CDR3 spans 16 residues. The chain's CDR3 is CASSLAGRQSSYEQYF. CDR3 nucleotides: TGTGCCAGCAGCTTAGCAGGCCGACAGAGCTCCTACGAGCAGTACTTC.

The V call is TRBV19, the J call TRBJ2-7, with D possibly being TRBD1 (6 bases). The germline CDR1 and CDR2 sequences are LNHDA and SQIVND (reference sequence). The CDR3 is 15 residues long. Deletions cut 3 bases from V and 6 bases from J, with 18 bases between. CDR3 DNA sequence: TGTGCCAGTAGTATGAGGGACAACACCCTAGGCGAGCAGTACTTC. As protein: CASSMRDNTLGEQYF.

The CDR3 protein is CASSSSTQETQYF. The CDR3 nucleotides read TGTGCCAGCAGCTCCTCAACCCAAGAGACCCAGTACTTC. The chain uses TRBV11-2 and TRBJ2-5; D ambiguous. Germline loops: CDR1 SGHAT, CDR2 FQNNGV. The CDR3 is 13 residues long. The V gene lost 4 bases and the J gene lost 1 base, with 7 bases spanning the gap. The full variable domain, rest sourced from reference TRBV11-2 and TRBJ2-5, is EAGVAQSPRYKIIEKRQSVAFWCNPISGHATLYWYQQILGQGPKLLIQFQNNGVVDDSQLPKDRFSAERLKGVDSTLKIQPAKLEDSAVYLCASSSSTQETQYFGPGTRLLVL.

The CDR3 coding sequence is TGTGCCAGAGTCGCACATATATCGGGATATAGCAATCAGCCCCAGCATTTT. It yields the protein CARVAHISGYSNQPQHF. The chain couples TRBV7-8 to TRBJ1-5; D unclear. The CDR3 consists of 17 residues. Germline lookup yields CDR1 SGHVS and CDR2 FQNEAQ. V gave up 9 bases and J gave up 0 bases, with 21 bases separating them.

In DNA form, the CDR3 reads TGTGCCAGCAGTGAAAGTACCGTTGGCGGCTACACCTTC. This codes for CASSESTVGGYTF. The V call is TRBV25-1, the J call TRBJ1-2; no reliable D call. Germline-derived CDR1 and CDR2 are MGHDK and SYGVNS. The CDR3 extends over 13 amino acids. The ends were cut back, 2 bases at V and 8 bases at J, with 12 bases in the middle.

This clonotype was recorded once. One junction end disagrees with the germline gene, perhaps due to a read error. V usage is TRBV6-5 and J usage is TRBJ1-1, with no clear D. The CDR3 sequence is 13 residues long. Germline V gene sequence: CDR1 MNHEY, CDR2 SVGAGI. The CDR3 sequence is CAISYSWQNEAFF. CDR3 DNA sequence: TGTGCCATCAGTTACTCGTGGCAGAATGAAGCTTTCTTT.

This clonotype was seen ten or more times. At one end the junction does not follow the germline gene, possibly because of a read error. The chain is built from TRBV7-7 and TRBJ2-5; tentatively, D is TRBD2 (6 bases). The CDR3 sequence is 15 residues long. Germline-derived CDR1 and CDR2 are SSHAT and FNYEAQ (reference sequence). The CDR3 nucleotides are TGTGCTAGCAGCTTAATGCGCGGGGCAGACGAGACCCAGTACTTC. Translated: CASSLMRGADETQYF.

V usage is TRBV20-1 and J usage is TRBJ2-7, with D perhaps matching TRBD1 (6 bases). The V end lost 0 bases, the J end lost 7 bases, and 13 bases lay between the germline ends. Germline-derived CDR1 and CDR2 are DFQATT and SNEGSKA (reference sequence). The CDR3 sequence is 13 residues long. The CDR3 nucleotides read TGCAGTGCTAGAGATACAGGGCTTGAAGAGCAGTACTTC. This codes for CSARDTGLEEQYF.

The genes are TRBV20-1 and TRBJ2-5; 7 nucleotides agree with TRBD1. J gave up 7 bases and V 0 bases, and 11 bases lay outside the gene matches. The CDR3 sequence is 15 residues long. Germline assignment: CDR1 DFQATT and CDR2 SNEGSKA (reference sequence). The CDR3 spells CSAREKGAVPWTQYF. CDR3 bases: TGCAGTGCTAGAGAGAAGGGGGCCGTTCCGTGGACCCAGTACTTC.

This clonotype was seen once. V and J are TRBV14 and TRBJ2-5; 9 bases are shared with TRBD2. Germline V gene sequence: CDR1 SGHDN, CDR2 FVKESK. This CDR3 is built from 18 residues. Trimming took 0 bases from V and 1 from J; bases not matched to a gene: 9. CDR3 residues: CASSQEPLKRGVQETQYF. The CDR3 DNA is TGTGCCAGCAGCCAAGAACCCCTTAAGCGGGGGGTCCAAGAGACCCAGTACTTC. The whole variable domain, remainder taken from reference TRBV14 and TRBJ2-5, is EAGVTQFPSHSVIEKGQTVTLRCDPISGHDNLYWYRRVMGKEIKFLLHFVKESKQDESGMPNNRFLAERTGGTYSTLKVQPAELEDSGVYFCASSQEPLKRGVQETQYFGPGTRLLVL.

The chain recombines TRBV7-7 with TRBJ2-6; the D gene could be TRBD1 or TRBD2 (5 bases each). The germline V gene encodes CDR1 SSHAT and CDR2 FNYEAQ (reference sequence). Between the trimmed V and J ends, which lost 4 bases and 3 bases, there was a span of 16 bases. The CDR3 extends over 17 amino acids. The CDR3 region is CASSSQTGTHGANVLTF. The CDR3 bases are TGTGCCAGCAGCTCACAGACCGGGACCCATGGGGCCAACGTCCTGACTTTC.

The V and J genes are TRBV5-1 and TRBJ2-5, with D perhaps matching TRBD1 (6 bases). V was pared by 2 bases and J by 1 base, with 9 bases between. In germline, CDR1 is SGHRS, CDR2 YFSETQ. The CDR3 is 14 amino acids. The CDR3 here is CASSFGQIQETQYF. In DNA, the CDR3 is TGCGCCAGCAGCTTCGGACAGATCCAAGAGACCCAGTACTTC.

The J gene is TRBJ2-7, the V gene TRBV2, with 13 bases aligning to TRBD2. With 6 bases clipped from V and 0 bases from J, the junction kept 5 bases outside the gene matches. The length of the CDR3 is 16 residues. The germline V gene encodes CDR1 SNHLY and CDR2 FYNNEI. In DNA, the CDR3 is TGTGCCAGCAGAGGACTAGCGGGGGACCCCTCCTACGAGCAGTACTTC. It specifies CASRGLAGDPSYEQYF. Looking up the rest from reference TRBV2 and TRBJ2-7 gives the full variable domain: EPEVTQTPSHQVTQMGQEVILRCVPISNHLYFYWYRQILGQKVEFLVSFYNNEISEKSEIFDDQFSVERPDGSNFTLKIRSTKLEDSAMYFCASRGLAGDPSYEQYFGPGTRLTVT.

This clonotype was counted ten times or more. The gene calls are TRBV10-3 and TRBJ2-7; D remains ambiguous. Germline V lookup: CDR1 ENHRY, CDR2 SYGVKD. The CDR3 covers 13 residues. Trimming took off 2 bases at V and 3 bases at J, with 8 bases between the two ends. The CDR3, as DNA: TGTGCCATCAGTGAGCCAGCCGACTACGAGCAGTACTTC. Amino acid sequence: CAISEPADYEQYF.